This TCR beta chain was recovered during a study of blood T cell repertoires in COVID-19. Germline V gene sequence: CDR1 LGHDT, CDR2 YNNKEL (reference sequence). V dropped 0 bases and J dropped 1; count of bases not matched to a gene: 3. The CDR3 loop spans 16 amino acids. Profiling relied on immunoSEQ multiplex PCR, and the TCRdb table lists in-frame clones only, not all of them. This table has under 300,000 clones, around 91% appearing once. Sequences were obtained from peripheral blood. This chain joins TRBV3-1 (or the pseudogene TRBV3-2) and TRBJ1-1, with TRBD1 identical over 9 bases. This receptor was taken from an older woman with COVID-19, enrolled during active disease. Written as DNA, the CDR3 is TGTGCCAGCAGCCAAGACGGGACAGGGAGGAACACTGAAGCTTTCTTT. This sequence encodes CASSQDGTGRNTEAFF.